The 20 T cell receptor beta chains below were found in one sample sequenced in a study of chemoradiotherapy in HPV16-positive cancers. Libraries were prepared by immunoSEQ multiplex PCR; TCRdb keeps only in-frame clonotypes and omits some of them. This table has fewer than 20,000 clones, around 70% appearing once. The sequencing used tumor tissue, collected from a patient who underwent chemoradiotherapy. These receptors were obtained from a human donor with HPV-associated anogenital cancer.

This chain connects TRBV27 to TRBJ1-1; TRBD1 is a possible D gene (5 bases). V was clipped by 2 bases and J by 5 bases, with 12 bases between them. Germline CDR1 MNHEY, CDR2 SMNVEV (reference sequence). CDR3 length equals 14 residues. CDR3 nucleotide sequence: TGTGCCAGCAGTTTAATTGGGGGGTGGACTGAAGCTTTCTTT. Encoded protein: CASSLIGGWTEAFF.

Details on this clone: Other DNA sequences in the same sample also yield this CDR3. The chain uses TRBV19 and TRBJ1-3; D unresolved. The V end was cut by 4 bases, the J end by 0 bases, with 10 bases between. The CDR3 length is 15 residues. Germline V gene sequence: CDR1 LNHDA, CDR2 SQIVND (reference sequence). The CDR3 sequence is CASSRVGRSGNTIYF. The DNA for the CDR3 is TGTGCCAGTAGTAGGGTAGGACGCTCTGGAAACACCATATATTTT. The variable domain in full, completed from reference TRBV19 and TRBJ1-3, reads DGGITQSPKYLFRKEGQNVTLSCEQNLNHDAMYWYRQDPGQGLRLIYYSQIVNDFQKGDIAEGYSVSREKKESFPLTVTSAQKNPTAFYLCASSRVGRSGNTIYFGEGSWLTVV.

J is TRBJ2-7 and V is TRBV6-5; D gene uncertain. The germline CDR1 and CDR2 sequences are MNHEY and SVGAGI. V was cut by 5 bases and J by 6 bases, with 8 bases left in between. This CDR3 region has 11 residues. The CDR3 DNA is TGTGCCAGCAGTCCCGGACGCGAGCAGTACTTC. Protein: CASSPGREQYF.

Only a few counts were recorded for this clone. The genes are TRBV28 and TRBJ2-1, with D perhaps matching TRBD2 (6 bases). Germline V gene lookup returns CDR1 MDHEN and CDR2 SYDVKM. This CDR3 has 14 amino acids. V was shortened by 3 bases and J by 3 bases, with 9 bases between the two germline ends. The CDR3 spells CASSFRRGYNEQFF. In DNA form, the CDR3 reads TGTGCCAGCAGTTTCCGGAGGGGCTACAATGAGCAGTTCTTC. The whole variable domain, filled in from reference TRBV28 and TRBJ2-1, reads DVKVTQSSRYLVKRTGEKVFLECVQDMDHENMFWYRQDPGLGLRLIYFSYDVKMKEKGDIPEGYSVSREKKERFSLILESASTNQTSMYLCASSFRRGYNEQFFGPGTRLTVL.

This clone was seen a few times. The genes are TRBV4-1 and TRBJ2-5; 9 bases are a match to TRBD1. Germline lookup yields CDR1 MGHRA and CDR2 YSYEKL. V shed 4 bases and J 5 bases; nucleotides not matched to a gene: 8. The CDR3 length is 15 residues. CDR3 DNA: TGCGCCAGCAGCCTTCAACCGGACAGGGGCGAGACCCAGTACTTC. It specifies CASSLQPDRGETQYF.

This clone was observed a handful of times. The CDR3 DNA follows: TGTGCCAGCTCACCGAGACGGAGCGATAGGCAAGAGACCCAGTACTTC. Translating it yields CASSPRRSDRQETQYF. The chain carries TRBV18 and TRBJ2-5; D is ambiguous. Germline values: CDR1 KGHSH, CDR2 LQKENI. This CDR3 region has 16 residues. V was pared by 3 bases and J by 2 bases, with 16 bases between.

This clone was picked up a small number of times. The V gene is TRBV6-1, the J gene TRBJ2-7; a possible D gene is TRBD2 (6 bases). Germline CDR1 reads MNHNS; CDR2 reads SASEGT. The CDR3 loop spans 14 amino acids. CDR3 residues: CAAVRGGSEYEQYF. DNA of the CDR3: TGTGCAGCAGTGAGGGGAGGTAGTGAGTACGAGCAGTACTTC.

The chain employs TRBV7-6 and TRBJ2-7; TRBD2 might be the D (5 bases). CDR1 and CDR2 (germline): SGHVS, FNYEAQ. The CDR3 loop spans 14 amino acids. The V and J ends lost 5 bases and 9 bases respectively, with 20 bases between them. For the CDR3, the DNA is TGTGCCAGCAGCCCCGCTGGGAGCGGAACGCGGCAGTACTTC. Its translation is CASSPAGSGTRQYF.

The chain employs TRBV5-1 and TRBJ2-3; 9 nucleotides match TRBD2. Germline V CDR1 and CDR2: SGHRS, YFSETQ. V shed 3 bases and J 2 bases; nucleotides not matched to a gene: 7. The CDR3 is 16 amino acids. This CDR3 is CASSSRLAGPTDTQYF. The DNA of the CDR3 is TGCGCCAGCAGCTCCCGGCTAGCGGGGCCCACAGATACGCAGTATTTT.

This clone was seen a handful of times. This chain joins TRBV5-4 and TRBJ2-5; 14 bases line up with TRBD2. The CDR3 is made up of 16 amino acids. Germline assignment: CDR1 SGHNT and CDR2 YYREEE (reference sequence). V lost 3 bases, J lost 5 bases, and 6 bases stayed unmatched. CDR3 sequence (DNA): TGTGCCAGCAGCTCGGGGACTAGCGGGGGAGGGGAGACCCAGTACTTC. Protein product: CASSSGTSGGGETQYF.

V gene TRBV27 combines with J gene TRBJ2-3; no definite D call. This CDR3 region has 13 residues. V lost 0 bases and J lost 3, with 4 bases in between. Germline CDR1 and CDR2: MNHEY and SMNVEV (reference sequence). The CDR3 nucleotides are TGTGCCAGCAGTTTATCGATTACAGATACGCAGTATTTT. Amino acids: CASSLSITDTQYF.

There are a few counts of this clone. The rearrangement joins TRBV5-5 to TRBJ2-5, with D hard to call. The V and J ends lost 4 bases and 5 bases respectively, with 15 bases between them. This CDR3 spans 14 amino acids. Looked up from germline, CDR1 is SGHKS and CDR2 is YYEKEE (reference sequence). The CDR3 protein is CASSPLTLAETQYF. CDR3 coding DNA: TGTGCCAGCAGCCCCTTGACCCTTGCGGAGACCCAGTACTTC.

In nucleotides, the CDR3 is TGTGCCAGCGACGGGGGGACCGGGGAGCTGTTTTTT. This sequence encodes CASDGGTGELFF. This chain links TRBV2 with TRBJ2-2; 7 positions agree with TRBD2. The germline V gene encodes CDR1 SNHLY and CDR2 FYNNEI. The CDR3 sequence is 12 residues long. Trimming cost V 8 bases and J 5 bases; bases outside gene matches: 2. Supplemented by reference TRBV2 and TRBJ2-2, the full variable domain reads EPEVTQTPSHQVTQMGQEVILRCVPISNHLYFYWYRQILGQKVEFLVSFYNNEISEKSEIFDDQFSVERPDGSNFTLKIRSTKLEDSAMYFCASDGGTGELFFGEGSRLTVL.

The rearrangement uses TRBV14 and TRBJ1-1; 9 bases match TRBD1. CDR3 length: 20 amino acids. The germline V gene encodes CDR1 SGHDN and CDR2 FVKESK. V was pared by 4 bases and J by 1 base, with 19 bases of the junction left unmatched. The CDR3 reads CASSPNPYTRTGAKNTEAFF. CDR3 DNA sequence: TGTGCCAGCAGCCCAAACCCCTATACCAGGACAGGGGCGAAGAACACTGAAGCTTTCTTT.

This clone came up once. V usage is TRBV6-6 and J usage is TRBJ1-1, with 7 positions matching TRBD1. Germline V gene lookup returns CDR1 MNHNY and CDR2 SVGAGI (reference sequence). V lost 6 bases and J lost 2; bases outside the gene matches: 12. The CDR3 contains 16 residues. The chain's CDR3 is CASRHSRTGLNTEAFF. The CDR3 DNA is TGTGCCAGCAGACATTCCCGGACAGGACTAAACACTGAAGCTTTCTTT.

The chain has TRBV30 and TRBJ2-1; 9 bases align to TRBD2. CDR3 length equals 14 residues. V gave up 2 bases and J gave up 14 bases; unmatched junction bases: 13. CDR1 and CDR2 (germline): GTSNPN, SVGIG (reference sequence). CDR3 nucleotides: TGTGCCTGGAGTCAATTGCGGGGGGGCCCTCTGAAGTTCTTC. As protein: CAWSQLRGGPLKFF.

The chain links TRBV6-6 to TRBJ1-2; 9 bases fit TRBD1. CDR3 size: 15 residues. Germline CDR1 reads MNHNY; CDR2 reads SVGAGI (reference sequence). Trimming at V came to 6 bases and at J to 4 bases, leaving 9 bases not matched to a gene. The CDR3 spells CASSPGTGKGYGYTF. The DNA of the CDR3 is TGTGCCAGCAGCCCCGGGACAGGGAAAGGCTATGGCTACACCTTC.

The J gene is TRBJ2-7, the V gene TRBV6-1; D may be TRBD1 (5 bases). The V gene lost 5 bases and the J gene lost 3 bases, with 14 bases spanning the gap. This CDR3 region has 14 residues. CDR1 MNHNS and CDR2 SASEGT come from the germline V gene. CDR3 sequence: CASSLGGADYEQYF. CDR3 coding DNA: TGTGCCAGCAGTCTGGGTGGGGCCGACTACGAGCAGTACTTC.

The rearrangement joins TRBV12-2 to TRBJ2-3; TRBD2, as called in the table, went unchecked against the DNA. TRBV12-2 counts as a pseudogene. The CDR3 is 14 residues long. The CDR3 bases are TGTGCAAGTCCCCACGGAGGCGTGACAGATACGCAGTATTTT. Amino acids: CASPHGGVTDTQYF.

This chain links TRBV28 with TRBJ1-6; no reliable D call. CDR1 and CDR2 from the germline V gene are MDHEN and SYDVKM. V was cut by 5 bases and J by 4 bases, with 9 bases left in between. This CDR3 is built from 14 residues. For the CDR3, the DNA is TGTGCCAGCAGTCCGCCTGATTATAATTCACCCCTCCACTTT. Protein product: CASSPPDYNSPLHF.